Detailed here is one T cell receptor beta chain. This clonotype was seen repeatedly, ten times or more. It has no known antigen specificity. Base qualities are missing; no much larger clone stands one base away. V trim: 0 bases; J trim: 3 bases; unmatched bases: 3. Inclusive of the bounding cysteine and phenylalanine, the CDR3 is 14 residues long. Solely the CDR3 DNA is kept, with 42 bases framed from the first base. The germline V gene sets CDR1 to SGHDT and CDR2 to YYEEEE. The protocol used for the library was PCR. TCRdb lists the instrument as Illumina HiSeq 4000. Preparation of bulk TCR libraries followed a previously described approach, with the TCR primers listed in Table S5. The Qiagen AllPrep DNA/RNA kit was used to purify total RNA. Before analysis, reads from multiple sequencing runs of one library were combined. On the authors' methods: Reads were retained only if their TCR constant sequence matched exactly, and those retained reads were trimmed to 150 nt and grouped according to their 12-nt molecular barcodes. Reads inside each barcode group were sub-clustered using a 15% Levenshtein threshold, and a quality-weighted consensus sequence was constructed for each RNA molecule. Non-functional sequences were excluded, and lower-count sequences lying one edit away from another sequence were also excluded. On the basis of fitting two negative binomial distributions, barcode sub-clusters with fewer than 20% of the maximum read count were discarded. The raw public reads went through TCRdb reprocessing: fastp at Q25, MiXCR clone calling, in-frame beta chains kept. Every CDR3 protein is listed once, alongside the most common genes and DNA of its rows. The V and J calls were determined by TCRdb, not by the authors. Recorded for this sample are 60,000 to 70,000 distinct CDR3 sequences; over 15% of them occurred a single time. The ten top clones hold around 1.4% of the sample.

Libraries of naive CD8 T cells were built from anywhere between roughly 17,000 and 1,000,000 sorted cells, with 10%, 30% or 50% of the purified RNA used. On a BD FACSAria II, naive CD8 T cells were FACS-sorted as CD8+CD4-CCR7+CD45RA+ and collected into RLT Plus buffer. Detection sensitivity was tested by spiking Jurkat RNA equal to about eleven TCR copies' worth into samples containing roughly 19,000-1,000,000 naive CD8 T cells. CD8 T cells were enriched using RosetteSep CD8+ T Cell Enrichment Cocktail and Ficoll-Paque, and the enriched cells then underwent ACK red cell lysis. This sample was taken from a study of molecular identifiers for immune sequencing clone quantification (dated by TCRdb to 2016 to 2019). For context, the study as a whole: For a replicate experiment, RNA from around 20,000 or 100,000 naive CD8 T cells was divided into five aliquots, of which four were sequenced. The study was a methods study using CD8 T cells to benchmark molecular-identifier clustering-based TCR repertoire sequencing (MIDCIRS) and TCR RNA copy counting. What the study reported, not specific to this receptor: When barcode sub-clustering was not used, chimeric consensus sequences inflated TCR diversity, with chimeras reaching as high as 47%. In CMV-specific effector cells, clones with more than 20 RNA copies accounted for over 99% of molecules, whereas in naive cells such clones accounted for under 1%. Identical TCR molecules sharing a barcode could cause highly expanded clone sizes to be underestimated. Spiked-in Jurkat TCR RNA equivalent to a single cell was reported to be detectable even among 750,000 to 1,000,000 naive CD8 T cells. Modeling indicated approximately 3.1 TCR RNA copies recovered per cell, compared with around 11 by digital PCR, which implies a capture efficiency of 25% to 35%. The naive libraries included spiked-in Jurkat TCR RNA (around 9 copies' worth), and this Jurkat TCR RNA is not part of the donor repertoire.

This sequence uses TRBV5-6 and TRBJ2-7; 7 nucleotides in the junction match TRBD2. This receptor was identified in a human donor in good health. Some libraries in this study had Jurkat cell RNA spiked in. The source material was naive CD8+ T cells from blood, with Jurkat cell RNA spiked in. The meaning of the sample's cell subset or site label: FACS-sorted CD8+CD4-CCR7+CD45RA+ naive T cells. Here is the DNA: TGTGCCAGCAGCTTGGGCGGGAGTAGCTACGAGCAGTACTTC. It specifies CASSLGGSSYEQYF.